This T cell receptor beta chain appears in the sequencing data of a study of T cell repertoires in cytomegalovirus infection. Overall study context: HLA-C-restricted CMV epitopes, recently identified, and well-studied HLA-B-restricted ones were used by the study. Public TCR beta signatures were indicative of both CMV infection and a matching HLA type. Study-wide results and caveats: The ex vivo response showed dominance by HLA-C-restricted CMV-specific TCR beta clonotypes. CMV carriers with the relevant HLA were identified by cumulative public TCR beta family frequency.

The CDR3 runs 15 residues. The germline V and J ends were trimmed by 4 bases and 0 bases, with 12 bases remaining between them. TCRdb itself ran the reads through MiXCR, one entry per CDR3 protein. The sample holds about 160,000 distinct CDR3 sequences, less than 25% seen once. This clonotype is medium-sized (0.01 to 0.1%) within its sample. What it binds is not known. This sample comprised CD8+ T cells from cultured PBMCs, obtained from culture after CMV antigen stimulation. V is TRBV12-3 or TRBV12-4 and J is TRBJ1-1, with D maybe TRBD1 (5 bases). The TCR sequence derives from a human donor in good health (CMV status not recorded). Some clones in this sample may be carry-over from other donors' samples. CDR3: CASSSPTEVNTEAFF. The CDR3, as DNA: TGTGCCAGCAGTTCTCCGACAGAAGTGAACACTGAAGCTTTCTTT.